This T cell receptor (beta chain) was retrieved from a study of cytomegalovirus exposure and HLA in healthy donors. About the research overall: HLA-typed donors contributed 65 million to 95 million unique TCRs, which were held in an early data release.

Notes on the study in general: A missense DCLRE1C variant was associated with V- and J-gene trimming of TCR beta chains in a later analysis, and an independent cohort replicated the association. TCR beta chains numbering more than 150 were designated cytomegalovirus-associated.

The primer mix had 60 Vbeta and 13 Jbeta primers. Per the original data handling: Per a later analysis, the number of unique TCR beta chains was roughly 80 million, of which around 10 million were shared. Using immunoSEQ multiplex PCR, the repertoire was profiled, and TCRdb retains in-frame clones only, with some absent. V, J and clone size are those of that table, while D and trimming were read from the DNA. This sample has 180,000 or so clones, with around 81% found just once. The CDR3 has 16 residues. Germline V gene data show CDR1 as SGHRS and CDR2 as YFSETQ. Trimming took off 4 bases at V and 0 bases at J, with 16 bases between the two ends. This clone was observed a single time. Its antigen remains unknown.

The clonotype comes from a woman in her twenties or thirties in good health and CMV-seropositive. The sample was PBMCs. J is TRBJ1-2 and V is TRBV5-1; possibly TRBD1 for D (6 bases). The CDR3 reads CASSPEMTGPNYGYTF. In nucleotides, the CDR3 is TGCGCCAGCAGCCCGGAAATGACAGGACCTAACTATGGCTACACCTTC.